A selection of T cell receptor beta chains follows, all from one sample in a study of technical replicates of blood from a few donors. Method: immunoSEQ multiplex PCR; TCRdb's copy keeps in-frame clones and lacks some. The sample has approximately 85,000 clones; 94% are singletons. The sample taken for sequencing was T cells isolated from PBMCs. The receptors were gathered from a human donor in good health. The CDR3 runs from the conserved cysteine through the conserved F or W. The order of the fields is V gene, clone size, J gene, D gene, CDR3 DNA, CDR3 protein. The D gene is left open where the match is weak. Clone size is given for some rows only: seen once, a few or many times, or a class if the clone is expanded.

>TRBV28|-|TRBJ1-5|-
TGTGCCAGCAGTTTATGGTCAGTCAAGGGAGGCAATCAGCCCCAGCATTTT
CASSLWSVKGGNQPQHF
>TRBV2|-|TRBJ2-3|TRBD2
TGTGCCAGCAGTGATTTATCTAGCGGGGCACCCACAGATACGCAGTATTTT
CASSDLSSGAPTDTQYF
>TRBV7-9|-|TRBJ1-1|-
TGTGCCAGCAGCACCCAGGTCTTT
CASSTQVF
>TRBV5-6|-|TRBJ2-5|TRBD1
TGTGCCAGCAGCCGAGGGACAGGGCGGGAGACCCAGTACTTC
CASSRGTGRETQYF
>TRBV19|-|TRBJ1-2|-
TGTGCCAGTATGGAGGATTCCTATGGCTACACCTTC
CASMEDSYGYTF
>TRBV4-1|-|TRBJ1-5|-
TGCGCCAGCAGCCAAGATCGTCAGCCCCAGCATTTT
CASSQDRQPQHF
>TRBV4-1|-|TRBJ2-7|-
TGCGCCAGCAGCCAAGCCCGGCGGGACTCCTACGAGCAGTACTTC
CASSQARRDSYEQYF
>TRBV19|-|TRBJ2-5|-
TGTGCCAGTAGTATAGCGGGCGGGATTGACGAGACCCAGTACTTC
CASSIAGGIDETQYF
>TRBV5-5|-|TRBJ2-1|-
TGTGCCAGCAGATCCTCGGGAATCAGCGCAATAGTAGAGCAGTTCTTC
CASRSSGISAIVEQFF
>TRBV12-5|-|TRBJ1-2|TRBD1
TGTGCTAGTGGTTTGGCCCAACAGGGGGTAGATGGCTACACCTTC
CASGLAQQGVDGYTF
>TRBV6-1|-|TRBJ1-2|TRBD1
TGTGCCAGCGACAGGGGTAACTATGGCTACACCTTC
CASDRGNYGYTF
>TRBV12-1|-|TRBJ1-5|-
TGTGCCAGCAGCTTTGGGGGGGACAGAGCAGGGAATCAGCCCCAGCATTTT
CASSFGGDRAGNQPQHF
>TRBV7-8|-|TRBJ2-5|-
TGTGCCAGCAGCTTAGTTCGGGAGAACCAAGAGACCCAGTACTTC
CASSLVRENQETQYF
>TRBV6-1|-|TRBJ1-2|TRBD1
TGTGCCACCGGTATACAGGGGATACACTATGGCTACACCTTC
CATGIQGIHYGYTF
>TRBV11-2|-|TRBJ2-7|TRBD2
TGTGCCAGCAGCGGGATAGCGGGAGTAGGGCGGGGCGAGCAGTACTTC
CASSGIAGVGRGEQYF
>TRBV4-2|-|TRBJ1-4|-
TGTGCCAGCAGCCAAGAAGATATACAACCAGGGTATACTAATGAAAAACTGTTTTTT
CASSQEDIQPGYTNEKLFF
>TRBV10-3|once|TRBJ1-2|-
TGTGCCATCAGTGGACAGACCAACTATGGCTACACCTTC
CAISGQTNYGYTF
>TRBV2|-|TRBJ1-2|-
TGTGCCAGCAGTGAGCTTTGGAACAGCAACTATGGCTACACCTTC
CASSELWNSNYGYTF
>TRBV11-3|-|TRBJ1-2|-
TGTGCCAGCAGCTTAGTTTCCGCGAACTATGGCTACACCTTC
CASSLVSANYGYTF
>TRBV5-6|-|TRBJ2-3|TRBD2
TGTGCCAGCAGCTTGTTAGCGGGAGGCCCCACAGATACGCAGTATTTT
CASSLLAGGPTDTQYF
>TRBV6-1|-|TRBJ2-7|TRBD1
TGTGCCAGCAGTGGAACCGCGGGGACAGGGGCCTACGAGCAGTACTTC
CASSGTAGTGAYEQYF
>TRBV6-6|-|TRBJ2-4|TRBD2
TGTGCCAGCAGTTACAACCCGGGAGGAGCCAAAAACATTCAGTACTTC
CASSYNPGGAKNIQYF
>TRBV29-1|-|TRBJ2-1|-
TGCAGCGTTAATGGAGTAGGCCCCCATGGTGAGCAGTTCTTC
CSVNGVGPHGEQFF
>TRBV6-6|-|TRBJ2-5|TRBD2
TGTGCCAGCAGTTACCCGGGAGGGAGAGAGACCCAGTACTTC
CASSYPGGRETQYF
>TRBV28|-|TRBJ1-1|TRBD1
TGTGCCAGCAGTTTCCGGACAGGGGGCGCGTTCACTGAAGCTTTCTTT
CASSFRTGGAFTEAFF
>TRBV29-1|-|TRBJ1-4|-
TGCAGCCTTGAGGGGGGGGTGGGAAAACTGTTTTTT
CSLEGGVGKLFF
>TRBV7-7|-|TRBJ2-5|TRBD2
TGTGCTAGCAGCGAGATCCGGGGGGGAGAGACCCAGTACTTC
CASSEIRGGETQYF
>TRBV19|-|TRBJ2-2|-
TGTGCCACCAGAATTTGGTCCGGGGAGCTGTTTTTT
CATRIWSGELFF
>TRBV29-1|-|TRBJ2-7|TRBD1
TGCAGCGTGACGGGACAGGGTGGATCCTACGAGCAGTACTTC
CSVTGQGGSYEQYF
>TRBV2|-|TRBJ1-2|-
TGTGCCAGCAGCGAGCGGACAGCTCTGAGCTATGGCTACACCTTC
CASSERTALSYGYTF
>TRBV5-1|-|TRBJ2-3|-
TGCGCCAGCAGGAGTACCGGACTCCTAACAGATACGCAGTATTTT
CASRSTGLLTDTQYF
>TRBV6-5|-|TRBJ2-1|TRBD1
TGTGCCAGCAGTCCTCCGGGACAGTACAATGAGCAGTTCTTC
CASSPPGQYNEQFF
>TRBV2|-|TRBJ2-3|TRBD2
TGTGCCAGCAGCCGAGTGGTAGCGGGGACAGATACGCAGTATTTT
CASSRVVAGTDTQYF
>TRBV6-5|-|TRBJ2-2|-
TGTGCCAGCAGTCTTTCGAACACCGGGGAGCTGTTTTTT
CASSLSNTGELFF
>TRBV2|-|TRBJ2-1|-
TGTGCCAGCTTTTCCCTCGGTGAGCAGTTCTTC
CASFSLGEQFF
>TRBV7-9|once|TRBJ2-5|-
TGTGCCAGCAGCTTCGGTCCTCAAGAGACCCAGTACTTC
CASSFGPQETQYF
>TRBV2|-|TRBJ2-2|-
TGTGCCAGCAGTGACGGGTATTCGAACACCGGGGAGCTGTTTTTT
CASSDGYSNTGELFF
>TRBV5-1|-|TRBJ1-1|-
TGCGCCAGCAGGGAGTGGGGGCTTGGCACTGAAGCTTTCTTT
CASREWGLGTEAFF
>TRBV5-1|-|TRBJ2-1|TRBD2
TGCGCCAGCAGCTCTAAGACTAGCGGGGGCGATGAGCAGTTCTTC
CASSSKTSGGDEQFF
>TRBV28|once|TRBJ1-5|-
TGTGCCAGCAGTTACGGTCGCAATCAGCCCCAGCATTTT
CASSYGRNQPQHF
>TRBV7-9|-|TRBJ1-1|-
TGTGCCAGCAGCCGAGAGAACACTGAAGCTTTCTTT
CASSRENTEAFF
>TRBV19|-|TRBJ1-5|-
TGTGCCAGTAGTATGGGGGGTAGCACTTTAAAATATAGCAATCAGCCCCAGCATTTT
CASSMGGSTLKYSNQPQHF
>TRBV4-1|-|TRBJ1-4|-
TGCGCCAGCAGCCAAGTGACAGTTAATGAAAAACTGTTTTTT
CASSQVTVNEKLFF
>TRBV6-4|-|TRBJ2-2|TRBD1
TGTGCCAGCAGTGGAGGACAGGGTGTAAATCCCGGGGAGCTGTTTTTT
CASSGGQGVNPGELFF
>TRBV7-9|-|TRBJ1-2|-
TGTGCCAGCAGCTTCCGACACACCCCGGTCCACTATGGCTACACCTTC
CASSFRHTPVHYGYTF
>TRBV29-1|-|TRBJ1-1|-
TGCAGCGTGAGGGCGGGGAACACTGAAGCTTTCTTT
CSVRAGNTEAFF
>TRBV6-1|-|TRBJ1-1|TRBD1
TGTGCCAGCAGTGAAGCTCGGACAGGGGAGGGCCGGGACACTGAAGCTTTCTTT
CASSEARTGEGRDTEAFF
>TRBV7-6|-|TRBJ2-7|TRBD1
TGTGCCAGCAGCTTGGCCGGGACAGGGGGCTACGAGCAGTACTTC
CASSLAGTGGYEQYF